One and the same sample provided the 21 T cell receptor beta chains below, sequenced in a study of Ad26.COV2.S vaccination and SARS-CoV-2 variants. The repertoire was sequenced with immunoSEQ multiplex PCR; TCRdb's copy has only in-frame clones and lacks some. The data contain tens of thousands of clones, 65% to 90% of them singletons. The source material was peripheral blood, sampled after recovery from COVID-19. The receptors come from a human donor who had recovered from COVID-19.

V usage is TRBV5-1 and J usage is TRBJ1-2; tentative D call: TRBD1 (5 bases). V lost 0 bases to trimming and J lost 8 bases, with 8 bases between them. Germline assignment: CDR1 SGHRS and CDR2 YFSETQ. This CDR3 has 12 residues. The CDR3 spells CASSLGGGGYTF. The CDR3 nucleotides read TGCGCCAGCAGCTTGGGCGGGGGGGGCTACACCTTC.

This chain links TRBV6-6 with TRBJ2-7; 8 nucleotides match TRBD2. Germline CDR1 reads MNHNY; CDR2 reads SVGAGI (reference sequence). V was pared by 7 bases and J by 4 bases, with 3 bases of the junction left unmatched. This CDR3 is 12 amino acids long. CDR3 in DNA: TGTGCCAGCAACCAGCGGGAGTACGAGCAGTACTTC. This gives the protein CASNQREYEQYF.

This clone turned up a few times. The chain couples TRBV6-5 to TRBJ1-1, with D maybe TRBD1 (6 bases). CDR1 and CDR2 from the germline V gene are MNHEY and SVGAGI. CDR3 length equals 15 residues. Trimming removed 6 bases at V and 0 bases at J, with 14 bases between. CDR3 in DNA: TGTGCCAGCAGCCCACAGGGAACGATGAACACTGAAGCTTTCTTT. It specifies CASSPQGTMNTEAFF.

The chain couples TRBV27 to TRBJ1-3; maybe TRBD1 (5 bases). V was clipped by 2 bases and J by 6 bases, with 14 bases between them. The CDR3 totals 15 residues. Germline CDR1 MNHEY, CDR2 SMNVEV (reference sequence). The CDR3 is CASSLGGRVENTIYF. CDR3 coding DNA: TGTGCCAGCAGTTTAGGGGGACGGGTAGAAAACACCATATATTTT.

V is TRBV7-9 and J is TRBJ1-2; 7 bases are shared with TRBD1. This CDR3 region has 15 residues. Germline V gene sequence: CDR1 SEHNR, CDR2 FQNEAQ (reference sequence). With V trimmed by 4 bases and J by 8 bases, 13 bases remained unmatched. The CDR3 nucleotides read TGTGCCAGCAGCTCGGCCGGGACAGTTAGCCTGGGCTACACCTTC. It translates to CASSSAGTVSLGYTF.

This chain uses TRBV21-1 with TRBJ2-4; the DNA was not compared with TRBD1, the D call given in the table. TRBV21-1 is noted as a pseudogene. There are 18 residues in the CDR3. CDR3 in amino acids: CASSKPWTGDVAKNIQYF. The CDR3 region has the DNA TGTGCCAGCAGCAAACCGTGGACAGGGGATGTAGCCAAAAACATTCAGTACTTC.

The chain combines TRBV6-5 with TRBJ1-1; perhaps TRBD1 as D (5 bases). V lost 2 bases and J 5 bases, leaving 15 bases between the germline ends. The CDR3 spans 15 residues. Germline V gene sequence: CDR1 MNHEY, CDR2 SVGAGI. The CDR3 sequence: CASSYNWGGSTEAFF. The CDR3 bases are TGTGCCAGCAGTTACAATTGGGGGGGTTCAACTGAAGCTTTCTTT.

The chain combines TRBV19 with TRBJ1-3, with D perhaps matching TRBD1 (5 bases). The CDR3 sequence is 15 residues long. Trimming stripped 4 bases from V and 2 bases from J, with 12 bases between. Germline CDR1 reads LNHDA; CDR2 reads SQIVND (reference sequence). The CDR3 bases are TGTGCCAGTAGTAGCACTGGGGGACCTGGAAACACCATATATTTT. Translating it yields CASSSTGGPGNTIYF.

Here the CDR3 DNA reads TGCGCCAGCAGCTACTTGACAGGGGGAAGTGAAAAACTGTTTTTT. It is translated as CASSYLTGGSEKLFF. The chain employs TRBV5-1 and TRBJ1-4; the match to TRBD1 covers 9 bases. Germline CDR1 is SGHRS and CDR2 is YFSETQ. The CDR3 is made up of 15 amino acids. The V and J ends lost 3 bases and 7 bases, in that order; junction bases with no gene match: 7.

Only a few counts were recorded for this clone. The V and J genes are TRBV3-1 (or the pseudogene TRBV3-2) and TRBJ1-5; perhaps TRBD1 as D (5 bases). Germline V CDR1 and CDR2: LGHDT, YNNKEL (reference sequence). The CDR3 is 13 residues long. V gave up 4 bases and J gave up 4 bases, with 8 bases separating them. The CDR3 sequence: CASSRGLNQPQHF. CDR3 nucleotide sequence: TGTGCCAGCAGCCGGGGACTGAATCAGCCCCAGCATTTT.

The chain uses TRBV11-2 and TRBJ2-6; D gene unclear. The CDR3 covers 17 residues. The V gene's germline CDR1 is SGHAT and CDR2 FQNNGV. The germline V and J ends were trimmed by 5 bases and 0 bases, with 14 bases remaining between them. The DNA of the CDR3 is TGTGCCAGCAGCCCCTCTCCCAGGCCCTCTGGGGCCAACGTCCTGACTTTC. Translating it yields CASSPSPRPSGANVLTF.

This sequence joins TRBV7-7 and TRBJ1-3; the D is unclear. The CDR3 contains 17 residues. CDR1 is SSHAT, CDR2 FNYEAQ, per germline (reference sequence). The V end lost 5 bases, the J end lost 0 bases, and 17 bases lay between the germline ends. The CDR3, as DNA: TGTGCCAGCAGCCCTGACCGTGGCGCCGCCTCTGGAAACACCATATATTTT. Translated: CASSPDRGAASGNTIYF.

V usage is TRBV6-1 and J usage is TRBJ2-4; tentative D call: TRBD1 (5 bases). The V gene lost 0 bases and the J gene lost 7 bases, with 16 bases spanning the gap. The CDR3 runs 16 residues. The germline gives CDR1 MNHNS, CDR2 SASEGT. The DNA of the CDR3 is TGTGCCAGCAGTGAAGCGCTTGGGCAGGGAAGCAACATTCAGTACTTC. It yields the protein CASSEALGQGSNIQYF.

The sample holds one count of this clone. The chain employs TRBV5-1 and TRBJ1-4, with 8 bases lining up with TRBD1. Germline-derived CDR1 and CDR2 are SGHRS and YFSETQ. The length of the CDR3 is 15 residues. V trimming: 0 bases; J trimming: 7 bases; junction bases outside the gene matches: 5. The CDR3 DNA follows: TGCGCCAGCAGCTTGGCCGGGACAGGTGGTGAAAAACTGTTTTTT. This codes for CASSLAGTGGEKLFF.

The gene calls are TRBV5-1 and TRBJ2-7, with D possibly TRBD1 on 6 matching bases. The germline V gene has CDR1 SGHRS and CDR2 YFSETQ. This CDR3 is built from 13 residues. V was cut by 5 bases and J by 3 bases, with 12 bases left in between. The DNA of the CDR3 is TGCGCCAGCAGTTCCTTACAGGGCTACGAGCAGTACTTC. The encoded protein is CASSSLQGYEQYF.

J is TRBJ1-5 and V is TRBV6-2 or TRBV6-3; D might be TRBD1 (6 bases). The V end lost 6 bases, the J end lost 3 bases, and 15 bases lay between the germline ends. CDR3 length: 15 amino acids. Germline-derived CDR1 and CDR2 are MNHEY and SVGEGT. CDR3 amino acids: CASSLQGSPNQPQHF. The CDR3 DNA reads TGTGCCAGCAGCCTACAGGGATCACCCAATCAGCCCCAGCATTTT.

The CDR3 loop is CASSPPLRETQYF. The CDR3 DNA follows: TGTGCCAGCTCACCACCCCTAAGGGAGACCCAGTACTTC. The V call is TRBV18, the J call TRBJ2-5; no reliable D call. The CDR3 sequence is 13 residues long. Trimming removed 0 bases from V and 5 bases from J, with 7 bases in between. Germline V lookup: CDR1 KGHSH, CDR2 LQKENI.

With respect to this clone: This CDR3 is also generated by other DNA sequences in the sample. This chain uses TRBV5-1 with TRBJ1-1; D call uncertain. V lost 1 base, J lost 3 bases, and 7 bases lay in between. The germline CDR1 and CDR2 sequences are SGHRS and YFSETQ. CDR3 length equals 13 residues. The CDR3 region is CASSLKLDTEAFF. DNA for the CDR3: TGCGCCAGCAGCTTGAAACTGGACACTGAAGCTTTCTTT.

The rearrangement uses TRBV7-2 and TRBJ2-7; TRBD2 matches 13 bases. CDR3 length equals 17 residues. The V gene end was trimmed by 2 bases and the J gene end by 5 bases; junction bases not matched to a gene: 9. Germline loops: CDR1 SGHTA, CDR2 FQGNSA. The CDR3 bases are TGTGCCAGCAGCTTATGGTCGGTGGGACTAGCGGGAAACGAGCAGTACTTC. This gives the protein CASSLWSVGLAGNEQYF. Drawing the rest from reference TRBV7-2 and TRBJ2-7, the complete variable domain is GAGVSQSPSNKVTEKGKDVELRCDPISGHTALYWYRQSLGQGLEFLIYFQGNSAPDKSGLPSDRFSAERTGGSVSTLTIQRTQQEDSAVYLCASSLWSVGLAGNEQYFGPGTRLTVT.

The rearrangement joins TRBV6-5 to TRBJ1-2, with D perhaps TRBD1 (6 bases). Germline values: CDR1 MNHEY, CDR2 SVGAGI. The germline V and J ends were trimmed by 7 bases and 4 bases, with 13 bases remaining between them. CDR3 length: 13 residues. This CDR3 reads CASKGGSFYGYTF. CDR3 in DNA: TGTGCCAGCAAGGGGGGATCCTTCTATGGCTACACCTTC.

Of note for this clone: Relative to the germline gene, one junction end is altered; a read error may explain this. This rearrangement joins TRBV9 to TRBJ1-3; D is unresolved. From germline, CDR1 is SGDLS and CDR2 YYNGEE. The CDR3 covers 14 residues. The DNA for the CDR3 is TGTGCCAGCAGCGTAGGTCGCGTCGGAAGCACCATATATTTT. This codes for CASSVGRVGSTIYF. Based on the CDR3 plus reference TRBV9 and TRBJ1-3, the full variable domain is DSGVTQTPKHLITATGQRVTLRCSPRSGDLSVYWYQQSLDQGLQFLIQYYNGEERAKGNILERFSAQQFPDLHSELNLSSLELGDSALYFCASSVGRVGSTIYFGEGSWLTVV.